This T cell receptor (beta chain) was recovered during a study of blood T cell repertoires in COVID-19. Study in general: From T cells, B-cell-depleted T cells, or PBMCs came the material, which was cDNA or gDNA.

Methods used by the authors: Estimated nucleated cell counts came from reference gene primer amplification. TCRdb keeps only in-frame clones here, not all; method: immunoSEQ multiplex PCR. The DNA gave D and trimming, while V, J and clone size come from that table. The sample consists of around 100,000 clones, 82% of them appearing once. The CDR3 runs 19 residues. The sample was peripheral blood. V and J are TRBV21-1 and TRBJ1-4; the table's D call, TRBD1, has no DNA check behind it. TRBV21-1 is a known pseudogene. This TCR came from a man between 65 and 80 years old with acute or convalescent COVID-19. In DNA form, the CDR3 reads TGTGCCAGCAGCAAAGGGGGGTTCGGGACAGGAGGATTTAATGAAAAACTGTTTTTT. Translation gives CASSKGGFGTGGFNEKLFF.